One sample yielded the 14 T cell receptor beta chains listed below, sequenced in a study of cytomegalovirus exposure and HLA in healthy donors. Profiling relied on immunoSEQ multiplex PCR, and the TCRdb table lists in-frame clones only, not all of them. The table shows 95,000 to 150,000 clones, with approximately 90% occurring only once. The sample comprised PBMCs. The receptors were gathered from a woman aged 18-35 years in good health and CMV-seronegative.

This rearrangement joins TRBV10-3 to TRBJ2-3; 9 bases agree with TRBD2. Trimming took 9 bases from V and 1 from J; bases not matched to a gene: 5. This CDR3 region has 14 residues. Germline V gives CDR1 ENHRY, CDR2 SYGVKD. In DNA, the CDR3 is TGTGCCATGAGCGGGGGGACCCGCACAGATACGCAGTATTTT. Its translation is CAMSGGTRTDTQYF.

This clone was detected a few times. The rearrangement joins TRBV15 to TRBJ1-3; D is ambiguous. Germline V gene sequence: CDR1 LNHNV, CDR2 YYDKDF (reference sequence). The CDR3 is made up of 15 amino acids. Trimming removed 10 bases from V and 0 bases from J, with 16 bases in between. CDR3 region: CASAPDLNSGNTIYF. The CDR3 DNA sequence: TGTGCCAGCGCCCCTGATCTGAACTCTGGAAACACCATATATTTT.

The table lists this clone with a count of one. The V gene is TRBV11-2, the J gene TRBJ1-4; D ambiguous. Between the trimmed V and J ends, which lost 0 bases and 3 bases, there was a span of 8 bases. CDR3 length: 15 amino acids. CDR1 is SGHAT and CDR2 is FQNNGV in the germline V gene. This chain's CDR3 is CASSLDPGANEKLFF. In DNA form, the CDR3 reads TGTGCCAGCAGCTTAGATCCGGGAGCTAATGAAAAACTGTTTTTT.

The chain links TRBV2 to TRBJ2-2, with TRBD2 identical over 8 bases. Germline-derived CDR1 and CDR2 are SNHLY and FYNNEI. The CDR3 loop spans 15 amino acids. The trim removed 7 bases at V and 5 bases at J, leaving 9 bases unmatched. This CDR3 reads CASTRRGAQTGELFF. CDR3 nucleotides: TGTGCCAGCACAAGGCGGGGGGCGCAGACCGGGGAGCTGTTTTTT.

This sequence joins TRBV4-1 and TRBJ1-1, with D possibly TRBD1 on 6 matching bases. The germline V gene has CDR1 MGHRA and CDR2 YSYEKL. Trimming cost V 4 bases and J 0 bases, with 21 bases left between them. The CDR3 covers 18 residues. In DNA form, the CDR3 reads TGCGCCAGCAGCCCCATAACAGGGCCCCTCATCTTGAACACTGAAGCTTTCTTT. Translated: CASSPITGPLILNTEAFF.

This clone was observed once. The rearrangement links TRBV9 to TRBJ1-3, with 10 bases lining up with TRBD1. Trimming removed 2 bases from V and 6 bases from J; junction bases left unmatched: 5. Looked up from germline, CDR1 is SGDLS and CDR2 is YYNGEE. CDR3 length: 15 residues. CDR3 in amino acids: CASSVSGTGVNTIYF. The CDR3 DNA follows: TGTGCCAGCAGCGTTTCCGGGACAGGGGTAAACACCATATATTTT.

This clone occurred once. The V and J genes are TRBV28 and TRBJ1-1; the match to TRBD1 covers 8 bases. The junction had 3 bases not matched to a gene; V was cut back by 7 bases and J by 5 bases. CDR1 MDHEN and CDR2 SYDVKM come from the germline V gene. The CDR3 runs to 12 residues. CDR3 in DNA: TGTGCCAGCACAGGGGGCCTAACTGAAGCTTTCTTT. Residues: CASTGGLTEAFF.

The V call is TRBV13, the J call TRBJ2-1; 11 bases are a match to TRBD2. Trimming removed 5 bases from V and 10 bases from J; junction bases left unmatched: 10. Germline values: CDR1 PRHDT, CDR2 FYEKMQ (reference sequence). The CDR3 contains 15 residues. CDR3: CASSLRLAGTREQFF. CDR3 coding DNA: TGTGCCAGCAGCCTCCGACTAGCGGGGACGAGAGAGCAGTTCTTC.

This clone was observed once. The DNA of the CDR3 is TGTGCCAGCAGTGAAGCGGGGGGGGTGAACACTGAAGCTTTCTTT. Encoded protein: CASSEAGGVNTEAFF. This chain connects TRBV6-1 to TRBJ1-1; D may be TRBD1 (5 bases). This CDR3 is built from 15 residues. V was shortened by 0 bases and J by 0 bases, with 8 bases between the two germline ends. From germline, CDR1 is MNHNS and CDR2 SASEGT.

In the case of this clone: Other DNA sequences in this specimen translate into the identical CDR3. DNA of the CDR3: TGTGCCAGCAGAACTGCCGGGACAGGGGGCGACGGCTACACCTTC. Translated, it gives CASRTAGTGGDGYTF. J is TRBJ1-2 and V is TRBV6-1, with TRBD1 identical over 12 bases. V was clipped by 6 bases and J by 8 bases; unmatched bases: 10. In germline, CDR1 is MNHNS, CDR2 SASEGT. This CDR3 contains 15 residues.

The chain carries TRBV9 and TRBJ1-2, with D unresolved. V lost 3 bases to trimming and J lost 1 base, with 13 bases between them. This CDR3 has 15 amino acids. Germline V gene data show CDR1 as SGDLS and CDR2 as YYNGEE. The CDR3 DNA reads as TGTGCCAGCAGCGCCGGCCCCCAGGATAACTATGGCTACACCTTC. This sequence encodes CASSAGPQDNYGYTF. The variable domain in full, completed from reference TRBV9 and TRBJ1-2, reads DSGVTQTPKHLITATGQRVTLRCSPRSGDLSVYWYQQSLDQGLQFLIQYYNGEERAKGNILERFSAQQFPDLHSELNLSSLELGDSALYFCASSAGPQDNYGYTFGSGTRLTVV.

The rearrangement joins TRBV5-1 to TRBJ2-7; D is possibly TRBD1 (6 bases). This CDR3 has 15 amino acids. Trimming left V 0 bases short and J 3 bases short, with 13 bases between. The germline gives CDR1 SGHRS, CDR2 YFSETQ. As DNA, the CDR3 is TGCGCCAGCAGCTTGGGCCAGACAGGACACTACGAGCAGTACTTC. It encodes CASSLGQTGHYEQYF.

V is TRBV7-9 and J is TRBJ1-1; 9 nucleotides align to TRBD1. J lost 5 bases, V lost 5 bases, and 9 bases had no gene match. The CDR3 runs 15 residues. Germline CDR1 is SEHNR and CDR2 is FQNEAQ (reference sequence). The CDR3 region is CASSARTGDGTEAFF. The CDR3 bases are TGTGCCAGCAGCGCCCGGACAGGGGACGGTACTGAAGCTTTCTTT.

V gene TRBV18 combines with J gene TRBJ2-1, with 7 nucleotides matching TRBD1. Germline V gene lookup returns CDR1 KGHSH and CDR2 LQKENI. Trimming cost V 0 bases and J 8 bases; bases outside gene matches: 10. CDR3 size: 16 residues. The CDR3 nucleotides are TGTGCCAGCTCACCACCGAGGCAGGGGGATGTAGATGAGCAGTTCTTC. Translation: CASSPPRQGDVDEQFF.